The 18 T cell receptor beta chains presented below share a single source sample, sequenced in a study of T-cell memory formation after mild COVID-19. TCRdb re-derived calls from the 5' RACE reads in MiXCR, one entry per CDR3 protein. The sample holds a few hundred thousand distinct CDR3 sequences, less than 25% seen once. The material sequenced was PBMCs or a T cell subset sorted from them (not recorded which). The receptors were gathered from an adult woman who had mild COVID-19 (a few samples of this study predate the infection). Cell type and time point are not known.

The chain recombines TRBV10-3 with TRBJ1-1; D uncertain. CDR1 is ENHRY, CDR2 SYGVKD, per germline. This CDR3 has 14 amino acids. The germline V and J ends were trimmed by 0 bases and 4 bases, with 9 bases remaining between them. The CDR3 nucleotides read TGTGCCATCAGTGAGTCGGCGTTGAGCACTGAAGCTTTCTTT. This translates into CAISESALSTEAFF.

This clonotype came up a few times. One end of the junction fails to match germline, which may point to a read error. The rearrangement uses TRBV7-7 and TRBJ2-1; 9 bases fit TRBD2. The CDR3 is 15 residues long. Germline V gene lookup returns CDR1 SSHAT and CDR2 FNYEAQ (reference sequence). The CDR3 loop reads CASSLSRREGHEQFF. In DNA, the CDR3 is TGTGCTAGCAGCTTAAGTAGGCGGGAGGGCCATGAGCAGTTCTTC.

In its sample, this clonotype was seen a few times. The chain combines TRBV25-1 with TRBJ2-1, with D possibly matching TRBD1 (5 bases). The ends were cut back, 5 bases at V and 1 base at J, with 12 bases in the middle. There are 15 residues in the CDR3. Germline V gene lookup returns CDR1 MGHDK and CDR2 SYGVNS. The CDR3 is CASSSRQRSYNEQFF. CDR3 bases: TGTGCCAGCAGTTCTCGACAGCGTTCCTACAATGAGCAGTTCTTC.

Here the CDR3 reads CASSLRGRHGYTF. In nucleotides, the CDR3 is TGTGCCAGCAGCCTCCGGGGAAGGCATGGCTACACCTTC. V is TRBV7-9 and J is TRBJ1-2, with D uncertain. This CDR3 region has 13 residues. Trimming took off 5 bases at V and 6 bases at J, with 13 bases between the two ends. CDR1 is SEHNR, CDR2 FQNEAQ, per germline (reference sequence). Supplemented by reference TRBV7-9 and TRBJ1-2, the full variable domain reads DTGVSQNPRHKITKRGQNVTFRCDPISEHNRLYWYRQTLGQGPEFLTYFQNEAQLEKSRLLSDRFSAERPKGSFSTLEIQRTEQGDSAMYLCASSLRGRHGYTFGSGTRLTVV.

V gene TRBV6-1 combines with J gene TRBJ1-2; D remains ambiguous. Trimming stripped 5 bases from V and 8 bases from J, with 9 bases between. CDR3 length: 11 amino acids. The germline V gene has CDR1 MNHNS and CDR2 SASEGT. For the CDR3, the DNA is TGTGCCAGCAGTCCCACCCTAGGCTACACCTTC. This sequence encodes CASSPTLGYTF.

The chain couples TRBV2 to TRBJ2-3, with a possible D match to TRBD1 (6 bases). The CDR3 covers 14 residues. Germline CDR1 and CDR2: SNHLY and FYNNEI. V lost 6 bases and J 6 bases, leaving 16 bases between the germline ends. The CDR3 nucleotides read TGTGCCAGCAGCGACGACAGGACCGGTGATACGCAGTATTTT. As protein: CASSDDRTGDTQYF.

The rearrangement links TRBV12-3 or TRBV12-4 to TRBJ2-1; D might be TRBD2 (5 bases). Trimming left V 0 bases short and J 14 bases short, with 11 bases between. This CDR3 spans 12 amino acids. CDR3 protein: CASSLASSGKFF. The CDR3 DNA reads TGTGCCAGCAGTTTAGCGTCTTCCGGGAAGTTCTTC.

As for this clonotype: At one of its ends the junction is not consistent with the germline gene, which may arise from a read error. This chain uses TRBV7-2 with TRBJ1-2, with unresolved D. This CDR3 spans 13 amino acids. Germline-derived CDR1 and CDR2 are SGHTA and FQGNSA. This CDR3 is CAISNIGHYGYTF. CDR3 nucleotide sequence: TGTGCCATCAGCAACATCGGGCACTATGGCTACACCTTC.

This clonotype occurred a few times. This chain uses TRBV9 with TRBJ2-7; a possible D gene is TRBD1 (6 bases). This CDR3 has 16 residues. Germline V gene lookup returns CDR1 SGDLS and CDR2 YYNGEE. Trimming shortened V by 3 bases and J by 1 base, and 17 bases separated the two germline ends. The CDR3 is CASSASQTGHSYEQYF. Written as DNA, the CDR3 is TGTGCCAGCAGCGCCAGCCAGACAGGTCATTCCTACGAGCAGTACTTC. The full variable domain, completed using reference TRBV9 and TRBJ2-7, is DSGVTQTPKHLITATGQRVTLRCSPRSGDLSVYWYQQSLDQGLQFLIQYYNGEERAKGNILERFSAQQFPDLHSELNLSSLELGDSALYFCASSASQTGHSYEQYFGPGTRLTVT.

This clonotype was recorded a few times. The V gene is TRBV12-3 or TRBV12-4, the J gene TRBJ2-4; 13 bases fit TRBD2. The CDR3 covers 16 residues. J lost 4 bases, V lost 5 bases, and 5 bases had no gene match. In DNA, the CDR3 is TGTGCCAGCAGTCCAAAACTAGCGGGAGGGAAAAACATTCAGTACTTC. This codes for CASSPKLAGGKNIQYF.

The chain carries TRBV6-6 and TRBJ2-7, with D perhaps given as TRBD1 or TRBD2 (5 bases each). Per germline, CDR1 MNHNY and CDR2 SVGAGI (reference sequence). The CDR3 is 12 residues long. V lost 8 bases and J lost 5, with 13 bases in between. Written as DNA, the CDR3 is TGTGCCAGCGGGGACCAAACCCACGAGCAGTACTTC. It specifies CASGDQTHEQYF.

This clonotype was detected only a few times. The V and J genes are TRBV5-1 and TRBJ2-1; D unresolved. Trimming took 3 bases from V and 2 from J, leaving 6 bases between them. The germline V gene encodes CDR1 SGHRS and CDR2 YFSETQ. The CDR3 has 13 amino acids. The CDR3 is CASSSNTYNEQFF. The DNA for the CDR3 is TGCGCCAGCAGCTCTAACACCTACAATGAGCAGTTCTTC.

A few counts support this clonotype. The chain has TRBV4-3 and TRBJ1-6, with D perhaps matching TRBD1 (5 bases). The germline V gene encodes CDR1 LGHNA and CDR2 YSLEER. CDR3 length: 16 amino acids. With 0 bases removed from V and 7 bases from J, the gap between germline ends came to 13 bases. The CDR3 DNA follows: TGCGCCAGCAGCCAAGATCCGGGAAAGGGGAATTCACCCCTCCACTTT. It translates to CASSQDPGKGNSPLHF.

The chain recombines TRBV24-1 with TRBJ1-2; no reliable D call. The CDR3 sequence is 14 residues long. Germline CDR1 reads KGHDR; CDR2 reads SFDVKD. Deletions cut 3 bases from V and 0 bases from J, with 7 bases between. The chain's CDR3 is CATSDNVANYGYTF. In nucleotides, the CDR3 is TGTGCCACCAGTGATAACGTCGCTAACTATGGCTACACCTTC.

This clonotype was seen only a few times. V usage is TRBV25-1 and J usage is TRBJ2-6; 8 bases are shared with TRBD2. The CDR3 runs 17 residues. V lost 3 bases to trimming and J lost 3 bases; unmatched junction nucleotides: 7. The germline V gene has CDR1 MGHDK and CDR2 SYGVNS. CDR3 loop: CASSDGGAESGANVLTF. Here the CDR3 DNA reads TGTGCCAGCAGTGACGGGGGGGCCGAGAGTGGGGCCAACGTCCTGACTTTC.

This clonotype has more than one count but fewer than ten. The chain recombines TRBV12-3 or TRBV12-4 with TRBJ1-5, with a weak D call TRBD1 (5 bases). CDR3 length: 13 residues. The V and J ends lost 7 bases and 2 bases respectively, with 9 bases between them. The CDR3 DNA reads TGTGCCAGCATGGGGCAGGGCAATCAGCCCCAGCATTTT. Translation gives CASMGQGNQPQHF.

This rearrangement joins TRBV29-1 to TRBJ2-1; D not resolved. The germline CDR1 and CDR2 sequences are SQVTM and ANQGSEA. The CDR3 runs 13 residues. The germline V and J ends were trimmed by 8 bases and 6 bases, with 17 bases remaining between them. The CDR3, as DNA: TGCAGCTACGGATTTACAGTGTCCAATGAGCAGTTCTTC. This encodes CSYGFTVSNEQFF.

V and J are TRBV24-1 and TRBJ2-4; D remains ambiguous. There are 13 residues in the CDR3. V was pared by 5 bases and J by 5 bases, with 9 bases between. Per germline, CDR1 KGHDR and CDR2 SFDVKD. As DNA, the CDR3 is TGTGCCACCAGTGGTCTAAGCGAAAACATTCAGTACTTC. Protein product: CATSGLSENIQYF.